This is a list of T cell receptor beta chains from one sample in a study of PD-L1 blockade in urothelial cancer. Sequencing used immunoSEQ multiplex PCR; TCRdb keeps in-frame clones, though not all of them. The sample has fewer than 40,000 clones; about nine tenths are singletons. This material consisted of PBMCs, taken around atezolizumab (anti-PD-L1) treatment. The receptor set was obtained from a man between 45 and 60 years old with urothelial cancer. Each CDR3 is given with its conserved first and last residue. Fields, in order: J gene, clone size, V gene, D gene, CDR3 protein, CDR3 DNA. D genes are given only for firm matches. Rows may omit the clone size; those that give it use once, few, many or a size class.

TRBJ2-7,.,TRBV29-1,TRBD1,CSVDRGWYEQYF,TGCAGCGTTGACAGGGGGTGGTACGAGCAGTACTTC
TRBJ2-4,.,TRBV4-1,.,CASSQGYGQQNIQYF,TGCGCCAGCAGCCAAGGTTACGGACAGCAAAACATTCAGTACTTC
TRBJ2-3,.,TRBV19,TRBD2,CASSTTLASGLVDTQYF,TGTGCCAGTAGTACCACCCTGGCTAGCGGGTTGGTAGATACGCAGTATTTT
TRBJ2-1,.,TRBV30,TRBD1,CAWSVIRMSTEDRGPNEQFF,TGTGCCTGGAGTGTTATTCGGATGAGTACGGAGGACAGGGGGCCTAATGAGCAGTTCTTC
TRBJ1-3,.,TRBV7-2,.,CASRGLVNTIYF,TGTGCCAGCAGGGGACTTGTGAACACCATATATTTT
TRBJ1-2,.,TRBV5-1,.,CASSLVLANYGYTF,TGCGCCAGCAGCTTGGTTCTCGCTAACTATGGCTACACCTTC
TRBJ2-7,.,TRBV9,TRBD1,CASSWTGAYYEQYF,TGTGCCAGCAGCTGGACAGGGGCTTACTACGAGCAGTACTTC
TRBJ2-5,.,TRBV5-1,TRBD1,CASSLGTAGGTQYF,TGCGCCAGCAGCTTGGGGACCGCAGGGGGGACCCAGTACTTC
TRBJ2-7,.,TRBV29-1,TRBD2,CSVEGGRGRAYEQYF,TGCAGCGTTGAAGGGGGACGCGGGAGGGCCTACGAGCAGTACTTC
TRBJ1-4,.,TRBV19,TRBD1,CASRGQGGEKLFF,TGTGCCAGTAGGGGACAGGGTGGCGAAAAACTGTTTTTT
TRBJ1-5,.,TRBV6-6,.,CASSYGGEVQPQHF,TGTGCCAGCAGTTACGGAGGAGAGGTTCAGCCCCAGCATTTT
TRBJ1-5,.,TRBV28,TRBD1,CASSYLDRDNQPQHF,TGTGCCAGCAGTTACTTGGACAGGGACAATCAGCCCCAGCATTTT
TRBJ1-5,.,TRBV11-2,TRBD1,CASSSLTGLGQPQHF,TGTGCCAGCAGCTCGTTGACAGGGCTGGGACAGCCCCAGCATTTT
TRBJ2-5,.,TRBV5-4,TRBD2,CASSPSGGPQETQYF,TGTGCCAGCAGCCCGAGCGGGGGGCCACAAGAGACCCAGTACTTC
TRBJ2-3,.,TRBV27,.,CASSYWPHADTQYF,TGTGCCAGCAGTTATTGGCCCCACGCCGATACGCAGTATTTT
TRBJ1-5,.,TRBV6-1,.,CASSDDQRGAGQPQHF,TGTGCCAGCAGTGACGATCAGCGGGGGGCGGGACAGCCCCAGCATTTT
TRBJ1-1,.,TRBV5-1,.,CASSLSNLNTEAFF,TGCGCCAGCAGCTTATCTAATTTGAACACTGAAGCTTTCTTT
TRBJ2-7,.,TRBV12-2,.,CASRLRLFGGKSSYEQYF,TGTGCAAGTCGCTTAAGATTATTTGGCGGGAAAAGCTCCTACGAGCAGTACTTC
TRBJ1-5,.,TRBV4-1,TRBD1,CASSPGTVGSYSNQPQHF,TGCGCCAGCAGCCCAGGGACAGTGGGATCTTATAGCAATCAGCCCCAGCATTTT
TRBJ1-2,.,TRBV25-1,TRBD1,CASSESKGKGDRATF,TGTGCCAGCAGTGAATCAAAGGGGAAAGGGGACAGGGCCACCTTC
TRBJ1-3,.,TRBV9,.,CASSVDITGNTIYF,TGTGCCAGCAGCGTAGACATCACAGGAAACACCATATATTTT
TRBJ1-1,.,TRBV10-2,TRBD1,CASRDREHFGGTEAFF,TGCGCCAGCAGGGACAGGGAACACTTCGGGGGGACTGAAGCTTTCTTT
TRBJ2-3,.,TRBV5-8,.,CASSLGGYTQYF,TGTGCCAGCAGCTTGGGAGGGTATACGCAGTATTTT
TRBJ1-1,.,TRBV6-5,.,CASTRGGPGTEAFF,TGTGCCAGCACCCGCGGGGGGCCGGGCACTGAAGCTTTCTTT
TRBJ2-2,once,TRBV11-3,TRBD2,CASSLNWGAGLNTGELFF,TGTGCCAGCAGCTTAAATTGGGGAGCGGGACTGAACACCGGGGAGCTGTTTTTT
TRBJ2-5,.,TRBV30,.,CAWSRPGLSDF,TGTGCCTGGAGTCGTCCGGGACTCTCCGACTTC
TRBJ2-1,.,TRBV6-5,TRBD1,CASSRTGGAYNEQFF,TGTGCCAGCAGTAGGACAGGGGGGGCGTACAATGAGCAGTTCTTC
TRBJ2-3,.,TRBV7-2,TRBD2,CASIPTSGAYTQYF,TGTGCCAGCATCCCGACTAGCGGGGCGTATACGCAGTATTTT
TRBJ1-5,.,TRBV28,TRBD1,CASSPPGQGSNQPQHF,TGTGCCAGCAGTCCTCCGGGACAGGGGTCGAATCAGCCCCAGCATTTT
TRBJ2-5,.,TRBV7-6,.,CASSSPSLRETQYF,TGTGCCAGCTCCAGCCCGAGTCTGCGGGAGACCCAGTACTTC
TRBJ1-4,medium-sized,TRBV25-1,.,CASEATNEKLFF,TGTGCCAGCGAGGCAACTAATGAAAAACTGTTTTTT
TRBJ2-7,.,TRBV5-4,TRBD1,CASSLVGTGGNEQYF,TGTGCCAGCAGCTTGGTGGGGACAGGGGGGAACGAGCAGTACTTC
TRBJ2-5,.,TRBV5-1,TRBD1,CASSPGQGQETQYF,TGCGCCAGCAGCCCGGGACAGGGCCAAGAGACCCAGTACTTC
TRBJ2-1,.,TRBV10-1,TRBD2,CASSSLSGVRYNEQFF,TGCGCCAGCAGTTCCCTTAGCGGGGTACGGTACAATGAGCAGTTCTTC
TRBJ2-2,once,TRBV10-2,TRBD1,CASSAKDRVNTGELFF,TGCGCCAGCAGTGCCAAGGACAGGGTGAACACCGGGGAGCTGTTTTTT
TRBJ1-1,few,TRBV28,.,CASNQGTEAFF,TGTGCCAGCAACCAGGGAACTGAAGCTTTCTTT
TRBJ2-7,.,TRBV6-5,.,CASSPPRGTSYEQYF,TGTGCCAGCAGCCCTCCGAGGGGGACCTCCTACGAGCAGTACTTC
TRBJ1-4,once,TRBV4-1,.,CASSHRGSPVSTNEKLFF,TGCGCCAGCAGCCACCGAGGGAGCCCCGTTTCAACTAATGAAAAACTGTTTTTT
TRBJ1-2,.,TRBV18,.,CASSPAGIYGYTF,TGTGCCAGCTCACCAGCAGGGATCTATGGCTACACCTTC
TRBJ1-1,.,TRBV19,TRBD1,CASSIDPPFVSDRVNTEAFF,TGTGCCAGTAGTATAGATCCCCCCTTCGTCTCGGACAGGGTGAACACTGAAGCTTTCTTT
TRBJ2-7,.,TRBV27,TRBD2,CASTHLAGASEQYF,TGTGCCAGCACCCACTTAGCGGGAGCTTCCGAGCAGTACTTC
TRBJ1-4,.,TRBV2,TRBD1,CASSLPDRGQEKLFF,TGTGCCAGCAGCCTCCCGGACAGGGGGCAGGAAAAACTGTTTTTT
TRBJ1-2,.,TRBV18,TRBD1,CASSPKDRSTTGYTF,TGTGCCAGCTCACCAAAGGACAGGTCTACCACTGGCTACACCTTC
TRBJ1-4,once,TRBV20-1,.,CSATRGEKLFF,TGCAGTGCTACCCGGGGAGAAAAACTGTTTTTT
TRBJ1-6,.,TRBV30,.,CASQREGGSSPLHF,TGTGCCTCACAAAGAGAAGGGGGTAGTTCACCCCTCCACTTT
TRBJ1-2,.,TRBV6-5,.,CASSSWPNYGYTF,TGTGCCAGCAGCTCCTGGCCAAACTATGGCTACACCTTC
TRBJ1-1,.,TRBV25-1,TRBD1,CASSDYRDRAQEGGAFF,TGTGCCAGCAGTGACTACCGGGACAGGGCACAAGAAGGGGGGGCTTTCTTT
TRBJ2-7,.,TRBV14,.,CASSLFSYEQYF,TGTGCCAGCAGTCTTTTCTCCTACGAGCAGTACTTC
TRBJ2-7,.,TRBV28,.,CASSTHRGGTYEQYF,TGTGCCAGCAGTACCCACAGGGGGGGAACCTACGAGCAGTACTTC
TRBJ1-4,.,TRBV5-6,TRBD1,CASRPTGADEKLFF,TGTGCCAGCAGGCCAACAGGGGCTGATGAAAAACTGTTTTTT
TRBJ1-5,few,TRBV4-1,TRBD1,CASSQERQGMTNQPQHF,TGCGCCAGCAGCCAAGAGAGACAGGGGATGACAAATCAGCCCCAGCATTTT
TRBJ2-5,.,TRBV28,.,CASSRGTQYF,TGTGCCAGCAGTCGGGGGACCCAGTACTTC
TRBJ1-1,.,TRBV6-1,.,CASSRARQGGTEAFF,TGTGCCAGCAGCCGCGCGCGGCAGGGAGGCACTGAAGCTTTCTTT
TRBJ2-2,.,TRBV28,TRBD2,CASSSSPPGLAGYELFF,TGTGCCAGCAGTTCCTCTCCTCCCGGACTAGCGGGTTACGAGCTGTTTTTT
TRBJ2-3,.,TRBV30,TRBD2,CAWSDAGGPDTQYF,TGTGCCTGGAGTGATGCGGGGGGCCCAGATACGCAGTATTTT
TRBJ2-7,.,TRBV7-9,TRBD2,CASSLTSASSYEQYF,TGTGCCAGCAGCTTGACTAGCGCGAGCTCCTACGAGCAGTACTTC